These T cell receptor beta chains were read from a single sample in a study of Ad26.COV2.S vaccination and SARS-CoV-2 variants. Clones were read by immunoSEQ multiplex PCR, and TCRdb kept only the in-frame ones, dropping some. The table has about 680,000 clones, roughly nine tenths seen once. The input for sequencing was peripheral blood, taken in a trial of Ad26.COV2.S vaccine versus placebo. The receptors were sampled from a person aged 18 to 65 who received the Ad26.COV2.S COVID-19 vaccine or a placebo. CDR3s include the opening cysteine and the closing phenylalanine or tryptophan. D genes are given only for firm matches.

CDR3aa: CASSFGLAGSYSEQYF
v_gene: TRBV5-4
d_gene: TRBD2
len: 16
j_gene: TRBJ2-7

CDR3aa: CASSKTPGPGEDQPQHF
v_gene: TRBV21-1
d_gene: .
len: 17
j_gene: TRBJ1-5

CDR3aa: CASSEPLLTGWDTGELFF
v_gene: TRBV2
d_gene: TRBD1
len: 18
j_gene: TRBJ2-2

CDR3aa: CASGISYYGYTF
v_gene: TRBV9
d_gene: .
len: 12
j_gene: TRBJ1-2

CDR3aa: CASSRFGGDQPQHF
v_gene: TRBV6-2/TRBV6-3
d_gene: .
len: 14
j_gene: TRBJ1-5

CDR3aa: CASSLGAGGPRPDTQYF
v_gene: TRBV7-2
d_gene: TRBD2
len: 17
j_gene: TRBJ2-3

CDR3aa: CASSFAGEKGDEQFF
v_gene: TRBV11-2
d_gene: TRBD2
len: 15
j_gene: TRBJ2-1

CDR3aa: CAISAERQGYEQYF
v_gene: TRBV10-3
d_gene: TRBD1
len: 14
j_gene: TRBJ2-7

CDR3aa: CARKGHRSYNEQFF
v_gene: TRBV7-8
d_gene: .
len: 14
j_gene: TRBJ2-1

CDR3aa: CASSKGGQGHGNEKLFF
v_gene: TRBV3-1/TRBV3-2
d_gene: TRBD1
len: 17
j_gene: TRBJ1-4

CDR3aa: CASSSGQSYEQYF
v_gene: TRBV5-1
d_gene: TRBD1
len: 13
j_gene: TRBJ2-7